A single sample gave rise to the 16 T cell receptor beta chains below, sequenced in a study of somatic mutations in cytotoxic T cells in rheumatoid arthritis. The method was immunoSEQ multiplex PCR; TCRdb's version includes in-frame clones alone and lacks a portion of them. This sample has approximately 9,700 clones, with around four fifths found just once. Sequenced: CD8+ T cells sorted from blood. The origin of the receptors is an adult with rheumatoid arthritis.

This clone was seen only once. V and J are TRBV4-1 and TRBJ2-5, with D possibly being TRBD2 (6 bases). The CDR3 runs 15 residues. V gave up 0 bases and J gave up 5 bases, with 13 bases separating them. Germline CDR1 reads MGHRA; CDR2 reads YSYEKL. The CDR3 reads CASSQEGRREETQYF. Here the CDR3 DNA reads TGCGCCAGCAGCCAAGAAGGTCGCCGGGAGGAGACCCAGTACTTC.

This clone was detected once. The CDR3 DNA reads as TGCGCCAGCAGCCTGACCGGACTAGCGGCCTACAATGAGCAGTTCTTC. It translates to CASSLTGLAAYNEQFF. J is TRBJ2-1 and V is TRBV5-1, with 10 bases fitting TRBD2. The J segment lost 2 bases and the V segment lost 4 bases, leaving 6 bases of the junction unmatched. This CDR3 has 16 amino acids. In germline, CDR1 is SGHRS, CDR2 YFSETQ.

The chain recombines TRBV6-5 with TRBJ2-5, with TRBD1 matching over 9 bases. Trimming removed 0 bases from V and 13 bases from J; junction bases left unmatched: 6. Germline CDR1 and CDR2: MNHEY and SVGAGI. This CDR3 spans 13 amino acids. In nucleotides, the CDR3 is TGTGCCAGCAGTTACTCGGCCGGGACAGGGCCGTACTTC. The encoded protein is CASSYSAGTGPYF.

The chain uses TRBV2 and TRBJ2-1; D may match TRBD1 or TRBD2 (5 bases each). This CDR3 has 14 residues. Trimming took 5 bases from V and 9 from J, leaving 17 bases between them. Germline-derived CDR1 and CDR2 are SNHLY and FYNNEI. CDR3 sequence (DNA): TGTGCCAGCAGTCCCCGGGACCCTATTACTGAGCAGTTCTTC. Translating gives CASSPRDPITEQFF.

This chain connects TRBV5-6 to TRBJ1-1; no reliable D call. Germline V gene data show CDR1 as SGHDT and CDR2 as YYEEEE. Trimming pared 2 bases from V and 10 bases from J, leaving 18 bases between. The CDR3 is 14 residues long. The CDR3, as DNA: TGTGCCAGCAGCTTTAACACCGGGCCCCTCGGAGCTTTCTTT. Encoded protein: CASSFNTGPLGAFF. Full variable domain (rest looked up from reference TRBV5-6 and TRBJ1-1): DAGVTQSPTHLIKTRGQQVTLRCSPKSGHDTVSWYQQALGQGPQFIFQYYEEEERQRGNFPDRFSGHQFPNYSSELNVNALLLGDSALYLCASSFNTGPLGAFFGQGTRLTVV.

V and J are TRBV4-1 and TRBJ1-1; D is unclear. Germline CDR1 is MGHRA and CDR2 is YSYEKL. The CDR3 is 13 amino acids. V lost 0 bases to trimming and J lost 11 bases, with 13 bases between them. The CDR3 region has the DNA TGCGCCAGCAGCCAAGAGCCGGTTGGAGGGGCTTTCTTT. Protein: CASSQEPVGGAFF.

This rearrangement joins TRBV27 to TRBJ1-2, with D tentatively TRBD1 (6 bases). The V end was cut by 2 bases, the J end by 6 bases, with 13 bases between. The V gene's germline CDR1 is MNHEY and CDR2 SMNVEV (reference sequence). There are 14 residues in the CDR3. In DNA form, the CDR3 reads TGTGCCAGCAGTTTAAAGGGGGGGATACATGGCTACACCTTC. Amino acid sequence: CASSLKGGIHGYTF.

The chain recombines TRBV15 with TRBJ2-7; 7 nucleotides line up with TRBD2. Germline values: CDR1 LNHNV, CDR2 YYDKDF (reference sequence). The CDR3 contains 13 residues. V shed 4 bases and J 4 bases; nucleotides not matched to a gene: 4. The CDR3 region has the DNA TGTGCCACCAGCACCGGGGGGTGGTACGAGCAGTACTTC. This sequence encodes CATSTGGWYEQYF. Supplemented by reference TRBV15 and TRBJ2-7, the full variable domain reads DAMVIQNPRYQVTQFGKPVTLSCSQTLNHNVMYWYQQKSSQAPKLLFHYYDKDFNNEADTPDNFQSRRPNTSFCFLDIRSPGLGDTAMYLCATSTGGWYEQYFGPGTRLTVT.

V is TRBV7-6 and J is TRBJ1-3; D perhaps matches TRBD1 (6 bases). In germline, CDR1 is SGHVS, CDR2 FNYEAQ. Trimming left V 5 bases short and J 2 bases short, with 16 bases between. There are 16 residues in the CDR3. The CDR3 DNA reads as TGTGCCAGCAGCAGCCCGGGACACCAACCTGGAAACACCATATATTTT. Translating it yields CASSSPGHQPGNTIYF.

On this clone itself: The conserved phenylalanine or tryptophan normally closing the CDR3 is absent here, so this likely arose from a read error. Because the CDR3's place on the DNA is in doubt, the DNA is left out and the CDR3 is given as listed by TCRdb. The CDR3 region is CASSFPRRQPRV. The V and J genes are TRBV7-7 and TRBJ1-4; the D call of TRBD1 is as the table states it, not checked on the DNA. The CDR3 spans 12 amino acids, including both terminal residues. Germline V CDR1 and CDR2: SSHAT, FNYEAQ (reference sequence).

The chain recombines TRBV5-5 with TRBJ2-7, with no clear D. Germline CDR1 and CDR2: SGHKS and YYEKEE (reference sequence). The CDR3 is made up of 13 amino acids. V lost 3 bases to trimming and J lost 7 bases, with 14 bases between them. CDR3 sequence: CASSYERPREQYF. Written as DNA, the CDR3 is TGTGCCAGCAGCTATGAGAGGCCTAGAGAGCAGTACTTC.

The rearrangement links TRBV4-1 to TRBJ2-5; 7 bases map to TRBD2. V lost 4 bases to trimming and J lost 4 bases; unmatched junction nucleotides: 18. The CDR3 loop spans 18 amino acids. From germline, CDR1 is MGHRA and CDR2 YSYEKL. CDR3 protein: CASSPVTLGTTTSETQYF. The CDR3, as DNA: TGCGCCAGCAGCCCCGTGACGCTCGGGACTACGACCTCAGAGACCCAGTACTTC.

The genes are TRBV4-1 and TRBJ2-3; possibly TRBD2 for D (6 bases). CDR3 length: 13 residues. CDR1 is MGHRA and CDR2 is YSYEKL in the germline V gene. With 4 bases removed from V and 4 bases from J, the gap between germline ends came to 9 bases. The CDR3 protein is CASSREAADTQYF. The CDR3, as DNA: TGCGCCAGCAGCCGGGAGGCGGCAGATACGCAGTATTTT.

The CDR3 DNA reads as TGCGCCAGCAGTGACGGGACTAGCAGGAAGACCCAGTACTTC. Its protein product is CASSDGTSRKTQYF. The genes are TRBV10-2 and TRBJ2-5; 9 bases are shared with TRBD2. There are 14 residues in the CDR3. The V gene end was trimmed by 3 bases and the J gene end by 6 bases; junction bases not matched to a gene: 5. Per the germline V gene, CDR1 is WSHSY and CDR2 is SAAADI.

The chain carries TRBV27 and TRBJ2-4; D call uncertain. Germline V gives CDR1 MNHEY, CDR2 SMNVEV (reference sequence). V was pared by 5 bases and J by 1 base, with 9 bases between. The CDR3 extends over 14 amino acids. CDR3 sequence: CASSTLIAKNIQYF. DNA of the CDR3: TGTGCCAGCAGTACACTAATTGCCAAAAACATTCAGTACTTC.

The chain is built from TRBV28 and TRBJ2-7, with D unresolved. This CDR3 region has 14 residues. Trimming removed 5 bases from V and 2 bases from J, with 13 bases in between. Germline V gene data show CDR1 as MDHEN and CDR2 as SYDVKM. CDR3 region: CASSPPASPYEQYF. CDR3 nucleotides: TGTGCCAGCAGTCCGCCGGCCAGTCCCTACGAGCAGTACTTC.